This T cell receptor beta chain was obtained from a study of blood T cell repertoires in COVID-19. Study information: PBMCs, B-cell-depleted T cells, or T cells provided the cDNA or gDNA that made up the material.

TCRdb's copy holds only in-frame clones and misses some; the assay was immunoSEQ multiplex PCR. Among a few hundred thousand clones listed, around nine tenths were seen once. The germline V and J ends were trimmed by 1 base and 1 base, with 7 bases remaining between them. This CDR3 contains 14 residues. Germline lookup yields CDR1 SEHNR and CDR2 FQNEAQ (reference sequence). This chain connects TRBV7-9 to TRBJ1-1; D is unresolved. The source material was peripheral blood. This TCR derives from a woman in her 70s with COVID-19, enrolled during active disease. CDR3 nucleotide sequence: TGTGCCAGCAGCTTAGGGGCCTCGAACACTGAAGCTTTCTTT. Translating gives CASSLGASNTEAFF.